One and the same sample provided the 20 T cell receptor beta chains below, sequenced in a study of T-cell memory formation after mild COVID-19. TCRdb used MiXCR to reprocess the 5' RACE reads, holding one entry per CDR3 protein. The sample shows about 14,000 distinct CDR3 sequences, 15% to 20% of them seen only once. Sequencing used PBMCs or a T cell subset sorted from them (not recorded which). All receptors derive from a man younger than 35 who had mild COVID-19 (a few samples of this study predate the infection). Cell type and time point are not known.

The gene calls are TRBV6-2 or TRBV6-3 and TRBJ1-5, with D unresolved. V shed 2 bases and J shed 2 bases, with 7 bases lying between them. In germline, CDR1 is MNHEY, CDR2 SVGEGT. The CDR3 totals 14 residues. The CDR3 bases are TGTGCCAGCAGTTACAGGGCCGGCAATCAGCCCCAGCATTTT. Translated, it gives CASSYRAGNQPQHF.

This clonotype showed up many times. The V call is TRBV7-2, the J call TRBJ2-1; TRBD2 matches 9 bases. With 6 bases clipped from V and 2 bases from J, the junction kept 8 bases outside the gene matches. CDR1 SGHTA and CDR2 FQGNSA come from the germline V gene. CDR3 length: 16 amino acids. CDR3 in DNA: TGTGCCAGCAGACCCAGCGGGGGGACTCCCTACAATGAGCAGTTCTTC. This sequence encodes CASRPSGGTPYNEQFF.

This clonotype was recorded many times. The gene calls are TRBV7-2 and TRBJ1-5; D might be TRBD1 (5 bases). Trimming removed 1 base from V and 0 bases from J, with 10 bases in between. The CDR3 length is 16 residues. Germline V CDR1 and CDR2: SGHTA, FQGNSA. The CDR3 is CASSLVRGYSNQPQHF. The CDR3, as DNA: TGTGCCAGCAGCTTAGTTCGGGGGTATAGCAATCAGCCCCAGCATTTT.

The sample holds many counts of this clonotype. The genes are TRBV6-5 and TRBJ1-2; unclear D gene. With 6 bases removed from V and 6 bases from J, the gap between germline ends came to 8 bases. The CDR3 totals 11 residues. Germline assignment: CDR1 MNHEY and CDR2 SVGAGI. Here the CDR3 reads CASRGPDGYTF. CDR3 in DNA: TGTGCCAGCAGGGGCCCGGATGGCTACACCTTC.

CDR3 nucleotides: TGCAGTGCTAGCTCCGGACTAGCGGGGGGGAACACCGGGGAGCTGTTTTTT. It is translated as CSASSGLAGGNTGELFF. J is TRBJ2-2 and V is TRBV20-1, with 14 positions matching TRBD2. The CDR3 consists of 17 residues. V trimming: 3 bases; J trimming: 1 base; junction bases outside the gene matches: 4. CDR1 and CDR2 from the germline V gene are DFQATT and SNEGSKA (reference sequence).

This clonotype was found a few times. The rearrangement joins TRBV14 to TRBJ2-4; maybe TRBD1 (5 bases). The CDR3 extends over 15 amino acids. V gave up 2 bases and J gave up 3 bases, with 11 bases separating them. Germline V gives CDR1 SGHDN, CDR2 FVKESK. This chain's CDR3 is CASSQRQYGKNIQYF. In nucleotides, the CDR3 is TGTGCCAGCAGCCAACGACAGTACGGCAAAAACATTCAGTACTTC.

This clonotype was observed many times. The J gene is TRBJ1-6, the V gene TRBV27; the match to TRBD1 covers 9 bases. Germline-derived CDR1 and CDR2 are MNHEY and SMNVEV (reference sequence). This CDR3 comprises 15 residues. V shed 4 bases, J shed 5 bases, and the junction held 3 bases outside the gene matches. CDR3 amino acids: CASSSDRGHNSPLHF. The CDR3 DNA is TGTGCCAGCAGTTCGGACAGGGGTCATAATTCACCCCTCCACTTT.

By share of the sample, this clonotype is medium-sized (0.01 to 0.1%). J is TRBJ2-1 and V is TRBV5-5; a possible D gene is TRBD2 (5 bases). CDR3 length: 14 amino acids. Germline CDR1 SGHKS, CDR2 YYEKEE (reference sequence). The ends were cut back, 6 bases at V and 8 bases at J, with 18 bases in the middle. The CDR3 DNA sequence: TGTGCCAGCAACCTAGCTTGGGGATCTCATGAGCAGTTCTTC. It specifies CASNLAWGSHEQFF.

This clonotype was recorded a few times. The J gene is TRBJ2-1, the V gene TRBV4-3; D gene unclear. The CDR3 extends over 15 amino acids. V was pared by 7 bases and J by 2 bases, with 15 bases between. Germline CDR1 and CDR2: LGHNA and YSLEER. CDR3 DNA: TGCGCCAGCAAAAACTCAAGTAGGACCTACAATGAGCAGTTCTTC. Translation: CASKNSSRTYNEQFF.

At least ten counts were recorded for this clonotype. CDR3 region: CASSLGQGSSTDTQYF. CDR3 coding DNA: TGCGCCAGCAGCTTGGGCCAGGGGTCTAGCACAGATACGCAGTATTTT. The chain uses TRBV5-1 and TRBJ2-3; weak D call: TRBD1 (6 bases). This CDR3 spans 16 amino acids. Germline V gives CDR1 SGHRS, CDR2 YFSETQ. V gave up 0 bases and J gave up 0 bases, with 11 bases separating them.

This clonotype was counted many times. J is TRBJ2-1 and V is TRBV6-5, with D tentatively TRBD2 (5 bases). The germline V gene encodes CDR1 MNHEY and CDR2 SVGAGI. V was cut by 0 bases and J by 7 bases, with 10 bases left in between. This CDR3 has 14 residues. The CDR3 region is CASSYSASRNEQFF. Written as DNA, the CDR3 is TGTGCCAGCAGTTACTCCGCTAGCAGAAATGAGCAGTTCTTC.

This clonotype was seen many times. This rearrangement joins TRBV6-6 to TRBJ2-3; D remains unclear. CDR1 and CDR2 (germline): MNHNY, SVGAGI (reference sequence). The V end lost 0 bases, the J end lost 2 bases, and 6 bases lay between the germline ends. The length of the CDR3 is 14 residues. CDR3 nucleotides: TGTGCCAGCAGTTACTCGACCCACACAGATACGCAGTATTTT. Its translation is CASSYSTHTDTQYF.

The V call is TRBV10-1, the J call TRBJ1-3; D gene unclear. Germline V lookup: CDR1 WNHNN, CDR2 SYGVQD (reference sequence). The CDR3 extends over 12 amino acids. The V end lost 11 bases, the J end lost 10 bases, and 18 bases lay between the germline ends. The CDR3 is CARADASGTIYF. DNA of the CDR3: TGCGCCCGCGCCGACGCCTCTGGGACCATATATTTT.

The rearrangement links TRBV6-4 to TRBJ2-1; TRBD2 matches at 9 bases. J was trimmed by 0 bases and V by 3 bases; bases with no gene match: 0. This CDR3 has 15 amino acids. Germline-derived CDR1 and CDR2 are MRHNA and SNTAGT. The CDR3 nucleotides are TGTGCCAGCAGTGAAGCGGGGGGCTCCTACAATGAGCAGTTCTTC. Translated, it gives CASSEAGGSYNEQFF.

This clonotype was counted between two and nine times. The chain links TRBV7-2 to TRBJ2-1, with D maybe TRBD1 (5 bases). The CDR3 extends over 16 amino acids. CDR1 and CDR2 from the germline V gene are SGHTA and FQGNSA. The V end lost 1 base, the J end lost 0 bases, and 10 bases lay between the germline ends. CDR3 in amino acids: CASSLEGPSSYNEQFF. The CDR3 region has the DNA TGTGCCAGCAGCTTAGAGGGGCCAAGCTCCTACAATGAGCAGTTCTTC. The full variable domain, completed using reference TRBV7-2 and TRBJ2-1, is GAGVSQSPSNKVTEKGKDVELRCDPISGHTALYWYRQSLGQGLEFLIYFQGNSAPDKSGLPSDRFSAERTGGSVSTLTIQRTQQEDSAVYLCASSLEGPSSYNEQFFGPGTRLTVL.

CDR3 sequence reads: CASSSGSGGNQPQHF. As DNA, the CDR3 is TGTGCCAGCAGTTCGGGGTCCGGGGGCAATCAGCCCCAGCATTTT. V gene TRBV12-3 or TRBV12-4 combines with J gene TRBJ1-5; no definite D call. V lost 4 bases to trimming and J lost 2 bases, with 12 bases between them. This CDR3 is built from 15 residues.

V is TRBV11-2 and J is TRBJ2-1; 13 nucleotides agree with TRBD2. The V gene's germline CDR1 is SGHAT and CDR2 FQNNGV. V trimming: 5 bases; J trimming: 8 bases; junction bases outside the gene matches: 9. The CDR3 totals 16 residues. CDR3 sequence reads: CASSPLGLAGNDEQFF. The CDR3 DNA follows: TGTGCCAGCAGCCCACTGGGACTAGCGGGGAACGATGAGCAGTTCTTC.

This clonotype was counted at least ten times. This chain connects TRBV6-2 or TRBV6-3 to TRBJ2-7; a weak D match, TRBD1 (5 bases). Trimming left V 6 bases short and J 5 bases short, with 14 bases between. This CDR3 has 13 residues. Germline V gene data show CDR1 as MNHEY and CDR2 as SVGEGT. CDR3 residues: CASRARQFDEQYV. The CDR3 DNA reads TGTGCCAGCAGGGCAAGACAGTTCGACGAGCAGTACGTC.

J is TRBJ2-3 and V is TRBV6-5; D may be TRBD1 (6 bases). CDR3 length: 13 amino acids. Germline CDR1 MNHEY, CDR2 SVGAGI. V was shortened by 6 bases and J by 2 bases, with 9 bases between the two germline ends. CDR3 DNA sequence: TGTGCCAGCAGAGCAGGGGCCACAGATACGCAGTATTTT. The encoded protein is CASRAGATDTQYF.

This clonotype was counted ten times or more. The J gene is TRBJ2-3, the V gene TRBV7-2; 9 bases are shared with TRBD2. Trimming cost V 3 bases and J 1 base; bases outside gene matches: 5. Germline values: CDR1 SGHTA, CDR2 FQGNSA. CDR3 size: 16 residues. The CDR3: CASSLGLAGGTDTQYF. The DNA of the CDR3 is TGTGCCAGCAGCTTGGGCTTAGCGGGGGGCACAGATACGCAGTATTTT.